Detailed here is one T cell receptor (beta chain). No antigen is known for it. This CDR3 has 14 residues. V gave up 3 bases and J gave up 0 bases; unmatched junction bases: 0. The V gene's germline CDR1 is LNHNV and CDR2 YYDKDF (reference sequence). These data are taken from a study of T cells in localized non-small cell lung cancer. General study findings and limits: Those with higher blood T cell density had longer overall survival. Uninvolved adjacent lung showed higher T cell clonality than tumor. A median of around 60 clones ranked among the top 100 in tumor appeared in adjacent lung. It remains possible that heterogeneity exists, since only one tumor region was sequenced.

Profiling relied on immunoSEQ multiplex PCR, and the TCRdb table lists in-frame clones only, not all of them. In the table there are about 52,000 clones, roughly 88% of which are singletons. This TCR was recovered from a male donor at least 60 years old with stage III squamous cell lung carcinoma. The sample was peripheral blood, taken before any cancer treatment. V gene TRBV15 combines with J gene TRBJ2-7; 9 bases fit TRBD2. The CDR3 DNA reads as TGTGCCACCAGCAGTAGCGGGGGCTCCTACGAGCAGTACTTC. Translated: CATSSSGGSYEQYF. Full variable domain (outside the CDR3, taken from reference TRBV15 and TRBJ2-7): DAMVIQNPRYQVTQFGKPVTLSCSQTLNHNVMYWYQQKSSQAPKLLFHYYDKDFNNEADTPDNFQSRRPNTSFCFLDIRSPGLGDTAMYLCATSSSGGSYEQYFGPGTRLTVT.